This T cell receptor beta chain originates from a study of identifying expanded T cells in peripheral blood. The data were produced by immunoSEQ multiplex PCR, yet TCRdb's version contains in-frame clones alone and is incomplete. Of under 150,000 clones in the sample, approximately 86% were seen once. V dropped 6 bases and J dropped 6; count of bases not matched to a gene: 2. This CDR3 has 13 residues. Germline CDR1 SGHTA, CDR2 FQGNSA. The rearrangement uses TRBV7-2 and TRBJ2-7; TRBD2 agrees at 13 bases. The sequenced sample consisted of blood. This sequence originates from a person between 18 and 75 years old in good health. The CDR3, as DNA: TGTGCCAGCAGACTAGCGGGGGGGATCGAGCAGTACTTC. The encoded protein is CASRLAGGIEQYF.